This is a list of T cell receptor beta chains from one sample in a study of control samples from healthy donors and cancer patients. This table comes from immunoSEQ multiplex PCR, and its TCRdb copy is limited to in-frame clones, with some not included. Of some 120,000 clones in the sample, 87% were seen once. The sample was blood. All receptors derive from a man between 18 and 29 years old in good health. Each CDR3 is given with its conserved first and last residue. D genes are given only for firm matches. The size entry is marked missing in some rows and otherwise reads once, few, many or a size class.

clone_size | j_call | v_call | d_call | cdr3_nt | cdr3_aa
NA | TRBJ1-1 | TRBV19 | NA | TGTGCCAGTAGTTCAGGGATAAGGACTGAAGCTTTCTTT | CASSSGIRTEAFF
NA | TRBJ2-7 | TRBV11-2 | NA | TGTGCCAGCAGCCCGACAAACCGCGGAGGACCGAGCTCCTACGAGCAGTACTTC | CASSPTNRGGPSSYEQYF
NA | TRBJ2-2 | TRBV5-4 | NA | TGTGCCAGCTACCCCATTGAGAGGGGAACGAACACCGGGGAGCTGTTTTTT | CASYPIERGTNTGELFF
NA | TRBJ2-5 | TRBV20-1 | TRBD2 | TGCAGTGCTAGTAGAATAGCGGGGAACCAAGAGACCCAGTACTTC | CSASRIAGNQETQYF
NA | TRBJ1-5 | TRBV7-3 | TRBD1 | TGTGCCAGCAGCTTAACAGGACAGGGAGGTCAGCCCCAGCATTTT | CASSLTGQGGQPQHF
NA | TRBJ2-7 | TRBV5-1 | NA | TGCGCCAGCAGCCCGACCCCCGGACCCCCAACTATCTACGAGCAGTACTTC | CASSPTPGPPTIYEQYF
NA | TRBJ2-5 | TRBV19 | TRBD2 | TGTGCCAGTAGTATAAGACTAGCGGGAGTTGGCCAGTACTTC | CASSIRLAGVGQYF
NA | TRBJ1-4 | TRBV15 | NA | TGTGCCACCAGCAGAGAGATCGCGGGGGGCGGGGGAAAACTGTTTTTT | CATSREIAGGGGKLFF
NA | TRBJ2-1 | TRBV7-2 | TRBD2 | TGTGCCAGCAGCCGCGATCTCGGGACTAGCGGATTCAATGAGCAGTTCTTC | CASSRDLGTSGFNEQFF
NA | TRBJ2-6 | TRBV2 | NA | TGTGCCAGCAGTGAGCAGGGGTCTGGGGCCAACGTCCTGACTTTC | CASSEQGSGANVLTF
NA | TRBJ1-5 | TRBV28 | NA | TGTGCCAGCCGGGGGACGGATAGCAATCAGCCCCAGCATTTT | CASRGTDSNQPQHF
NA | TRBJ2-5 | TRBV29-1 | NA | TGCAGCGTTAACAAGGGGTCAGGGCCCGAGACCCAGTACTTC | CSVNKGSGPETQYF
NA | TRBJ1-3 | TRBV10-3 | NA | TGTGCCATCAGACCAGGGATAAGCTCTGGAAACACCATATATTTT | CAIRPGISSGNTIYF
NA | TRBJ2-5 | TRBV7-3 | TRBD1 | TGTGCCAGCAGTCCGGACAGGGGCTGGGGAGAGACCCAGTACTTC | CASSPDRGWGETQYF
NA | TRBJ1-6 | TRBV28 | NA | TGTGCCAGCAGTTCGACCAGACCCCTCCACTTT | CASSSTRPLHF
NA | TRBJ2-3 | TRBV4-3 | NA | TGCGCCAGCAGCCAATTAGAAGCTATGAGCACAGATACGCAGTATTTT | CASSQLEAMSTDTQYF
NA | TRBJ2-7 | TRBV14 | NA | TGTGCCAGCAGCCAAGAACAGGGTCTCCTCTACGAGCAGTACTTC | CASSQEQGLLYEQYF
NA | TRBJ2-1 | TRBV28 | NA | TGTGCCAGCAGTTCGGGTCAGGTCAAGGGGTCCTACAATGAGCAGTTCTTC | CASSSGQVKGSYNEQFF
NA | TRBJ1-3 | TRBV5-1 | NA | TGCGCCAGCAGCTTGGACAGGCCCTCTGGAAACACCATATATTTT | CASSLDRPSGNTIYF
once | TRBJ2-7 | TRBV5-1 | TRBD1 | TGCGCCAGCAGCTACCGGGACAGGAGGAACGAGCAGTACTTC | CASSYRDRRNEQYF
NA | TRBJ1-1 | TRBV5-4 | TRBD1 | TGTGCCAGCAGCTCCGATGAGGGGGCGGCCAGAGAAGCTTTCTTT | CASSSDEGAAREAFF
NA | TRBJ1-6 | TRBV30 | NA | TGTGCCTGGAGTGGTTCAAGAGGGGGGTTAACCGGGACACATAATTCACCCCTCCACTTT | CAWSGSRGGLTGTHNSPLHF
NA | TRBJ1-6 | TRBV5-1 | TRBD1 | TGCGCCAGCAGCTTTGACAGGGCCGGTTCACCCCTCCACTTT | CASSFDRAGSPLHF
NA | TRBJ2-3 | TRBV6-5 | NA | TGTGCCAGCAGATGGACAGCCGACACAGATACGCAGTATTTT | CASRWTADTDTQYF
once | TRBJ1-2 | TRBV27 | NA | TGTGCCAGCAGGCGACAGCAACCTAACTATGGCTACACCTTC | CASRRQQPNYGYTF
NA | TRBJ1-2 | TRBV2 | NA | TGTGCCAGCAGTGAAGTGGTGATCCAGGATGGCTACACCTTC | CASSEVVIQDGYTF
medium-sized | TRBJ2-3 | TRBV21-1 | NA | TGTGCCAGCAGCAACTCGACGCAGTATTTT | CASSNSTQYF